This T cell receptor (beta chain) was recorded in a study of shared T cell receptors in the human thymus. V lost 3 bases, J lost 7 bases, and 13 bases stayed unmatched. This CDR3 is built from 15 residues. Germline V gene sequence: CDR1 GTSNPN, CDR2 SVGIG (reference sequence). Measured with immunoSEQ multiplex PCR; TCRdb has only the in-frame clones, and not every one. The data hold approximately 660,000 clones, with 70% to 90% observed a single time. These data were also reused for a study on human thymus T cells.

The genes are TRBV30 and TRBJ1-1, with 8 bases that match TRBD1. This TCR derives from a boy in the first two years of life with a congenital heart defect. The specimen sequenced was thymocytes. Written as DNA, the CDR3 is TGTGCCTGGAGCGACTCGACAGGGGCCTTAGATGAAGCTTTCTTT. Residues: CAWSDSTGALDEAFF.